This T cell receptor beta chain was obtained from a study of cytomegalovirus exposure and HLA in healthy donors (dated by TCRdb to 2016 to 2017). Regarding the research as a whole: An earlier analysis of several hundred of the donors reported about 250 Gb of sequence data and approximately 110 million unique TCR beta sequences from 150 million to 200 million T cells. About 280 gigabases of sequencing data and about 92 million unique TCR sequences made up an early release that covered 640 HLA-typed donors. Of the 300 to 450 genotyped donors, roughly 80% were placed in the genetic ancestry cluster associated with self-reported Caucasian donors. The aim of the study was to test whether cataloging public T cell receptors could identify signatures of past pathogen exposure. The study used immunosequencing to profile the T cell repertoires of several hundred subjects and linked those repertoires to cytomegalovirus serostatus. Besides the first cohort of roughly 640 subjects, a separate validation cohort made up of 95 to 150 different subjects was used. To predict cytomegalovirus infection status, the study brought together high-throughput TCR immunosequencing, statistical association of individual TCRs with disease status, and machine learning. In a later analysis, previously published TCR beta repertoires from about 640 donors were re-analyzed and high-resolution HLA genotyping was added so that TCR occurrence patterns could be studied. In the later analysis, no new phenotypic data were used to find candidate immune exposures; instead, reliance was placed on TCR beta sequences and their occurrence across donors. To decide whether each TCR beta V gene segment behaved as functional or pseudogenic, an earlier analysis of approximately 590 of the donors relied on high-throughput TCR beta sequencing. Alongside the repertoire data, information on donor age, sex, ethnicity and CMV serostatus was compiled. Genome-wide SNP genotypes for about three fifths of the roughly 700 donors were used in a later genetic analysis, which treated that subset as a discovery cohort. Every discovery cohort repertoire had been produced on one sequencing platform. Both class I and class II loci were covered by HLA typing, at four-digit resolution. The number of donors typed differed by locus, with about 620-630 for A, B, C, DRB1 and DQB1, roughly 550 for DQA1, 600 to 610 for DPA1, and over 400 for DPB1. Four to six DR-DQ haplotypes were handled as single units for association and clustering because linkage in the cohort was strong. Among some 400 genotyped donors of the cohort, an average of roughly 240,000 unique TCR beta nucleotide sequences were sequenced per donor, roughly 20% of them non-productive. What the research found in general, with its limitations: Correlated functional status among segregating V segments might be attributable to linkage disequilibrium, but an unknown experimental factor could not be ruled out. Only TCR beta chains were sequenced in this cohort, and the absence of alpha or paired-chain data limited detectable features. A cluster of highly shared sequence variants was judged likely to represent a technical artifact of the sequencing pipeline. The 87-base-pair reads could not distinguish some IMGT-functional V segments, including TRBV6-2 and TRBV6-3, so those segments were excluded. According to a later genetic analysis, donors in an Asian-associated ancestry cluster had fewer N-insertions in productive TCRs than the approximately 710-donor mean. The study listed 164 TCR beta chains as associated with cytomegalovirus. Most CMV-associated TCR beta chains appeared to be HLA-restricted in a later analysis, and the HLA associations seemed to be driven largely by CMV exposure. In a later analysis, TCR association rates were found to vary across HLA loci, with the most associated TCRs seen for DRB1 alleles and the fewest for HLA-C alleles. CMV serostatus was the only immune exposure information available for the cohort. When HLA alleles, especially DR and DQ, strongly co-occurred, attributing TCR associations to individual alleles was difficult. At a false discovery rate of 0.05, a later analysis linked 16,951 TCR beta sequences to specific HLA alleles. Because HLA typing was missing for some donors at each locus, association tests included only the typed subset. Sequencing depth was assumed to be roughly uniform across donors in the presence/absence analyses, though that assumption may not hold. Most TCR sequences were seen in very few donors, while some public TCRs were found in many individuals. A few of the identified cytomegalovirus-associated TCR beta chains were confirmed in vitro to be specific for cytomegalovirus antigens. Several of the top co-occurrence clusters appeared to be linked to parvovirus B19, influenza, CMV and Epstein-Barr virus, according to a later analysis. V-gene and J-gene trimming of TCR beta chains was associated with a missense DCLRE1C variant in a later genetic analysis, and the association was replicated in an independent cohort. A further reported finding was that TCR beta sequences accurately predicted the HLA-A and HLA-B alleles for most subjects in the first cohort. Broadly in line with IMGT annotations, most TCR beta V segments showed up in productive rearrangements about 87% or about 30% of the time in an earlier analysis of around 600 of the donors. According to the authors, the approach could potentially be generalized to other disease states and immunological phenotypes. In a later analysis, HLA-associated TCR beta chains showed more clonal expansion and lower generation probabilities than non-associated chains that were equally common. The classifier was reported to diagnose cytomegalovirus status with high specificity and sensitivity in both the original and validation cohorts. The earlier analysis of a few hundred of the donors excluded some 16 rarely observed V segments, including chromosome 9 orphons, because counts were too low.

Germline trimming: 4 bases from V, 7 bases from J; junction bases outside gene matches: 5. CDR1 and CDR2, per the germline V gene, are SGHRS and YFSETQ. The CDR3 starts with the cysteine, ends with the phenylalanine, and has 13 residues. This entry keeps only the CDR3 DNA: 39 bases, framed from base 1. Library prep was done by the immunoSEQ multiplex PCR assay. For the multiplex PCR, a mixture combining 60 forward primers for TCR Vbeta segments and 13 reverse primers for TCR Jbeta segments was used. The CDR3 region of rearranged TCR beta genes was amplified from genomic DNA with a multiplex PCR assay. On the Illumina HiSeq System, the amplified TCR beta libraries were sequenced as 87-base-pair reads. In the authors' own workflow: A later analysis counted some 74 million unique TCR beta chains across the 666 repertoires, and 9.5 million to 11 million of these chains were shared by at least two donors. A nearest-neighbor algorithm error-corrected the raw reads and collapsed the reads into unique sequences, merging closely related sequences to remove PCR and sequencing errors. Alignment of CDR3 sequences to IMGT reference sequences was used to assign V, D and J gene segments. Each retained sequence needed at least a six-nucleotide match to both a V gene segment and a J gene segment. Rearrangements were classified as productive when the CDR3 lacked stop codons and remained in frame with V and J, and all other rearrangements were classified as non-productive. Following IMGT convention, CDR3 was defined as the stretch from the second conserved V-encoded cysteine up to the conserved J-encoded phenylalanine. The earlier analysis of a few hundred of the donors excluded sequences that lacked an unambiguous match to a single V gene segment. An earlier analysis of 587 of the donors called V segments functional above 56.7% productive rearrangements and segregating when the between-donor standard deviation exceeded 5%. A statistical classification framework was built for diagnosing cytomegalovirus status from the catalog of TCR beta chain sequences. In a later analysis, V and J genes were assigned by comparing TCR nucleotide sequences against IMGT/GENE-DB human TR gene sequences. A later analysis assigned CDR3 sequences and most-parsimonious VDJ recombination scenarios with the TCRdist pipeline. In a later analysis, every TCR beta chain was defined by the combination of its CDR3 amino acid sequence and its V-gene family, and reads without a unique V-gene family were dropped. As a way to deal with suspected cross-contamination and a sequencing artifact, a later analysis dropped hundreds of nucleotide sequences that were highly shared and had low generation probability. A later analysis calculated a clonal expansion index for each public chain from normalized within-repertoire ranks of inferred template counts. Generation probabilities in a later analysis came from a VDJ recombination model fitted to out-of-frame rearrangements, and those results were checked against IGoR. Hypergeometric tests were used in a later analysis to score TCR-TCR, TCR-HLA and TCR-CMV co-occurrence, with a repertoire-size bias correction applied to the TCR pairs. False discovery rates were estimated in a later analysis by permuting HLA or CMV assignments 20 times. In a later analysis, co-occurring TCRs were grouped with DBSCAN, and TCRdist sequence similarity was added when clustering was performed within HLA-allele-positive subsets. Repertoires with fewer than 30,000 or more than 120,000 public chains, plus five repertoires with anomalous nucleotide sharing, were excluded from co-occurrence clustering. Held by TCRdb, this immuneACCESS table contains in-frame sequences only and omits some clones. Under half of the omission traces to an unresolved V gene where checked; the cause of the rest is unknown. Clonal size and the V and J genes are those of that table, whereas D and trimming came from the DNA. In all, the sample holds approximately 45,000 clones, and about 78% of those were seen once. Roughly 3.2% of the sample comes from the top ten.

This clone was observed a handful of times. The clone's antigen remains unknown. No clone much larger than this one lies a single base away; base qualities are absent. The cohort was made up of approximately 670 healthy bone marrow donors. All cohort members were sampled while nominally healthy, although unrecorded immune exposures were likely present. The donor tested CMV seronegative and was one of the 352 seronegative cohort members. Each donor provided a peripheral blood sample, and peripheral blood mononuclear cells were used for TCR beta sequencing. Genomic DNA was extracted from the blood cell samples with the Qiagen DNeasy Blood Extraction Kit.

Sequencing was performed on PBMCs. The receptor's source is a woman in her thirties in good health and CMV-seronegative. Rearrangement joined TRBV5-1 to TRBJ2-1; 7 bases in the junction line up with TRBD1. The DNA is TGCGCCAGCAGCATCGGGACAGTGAATGAGCAGTTCTTC. The resulting protein is CASSIGTVNEQFF.